The T cell receptor (beta chain) described here comes from a study of blood T cell repertoires in COVID-19. Across the study: Sites across the United States, Italy and Spain contributed samples from acute and convalescent COVID-19.

In the authors' workflow: Amplification of reference gene primers provided the estimated nucleated cell counts. This table comes from immunoSEQ multiplex PCR, and its TCRdb copy is limited to in-frame clones, with some not included. V, J and clone size are those of that table, while D and trimming were read from the DNA. The data contain roughly 380,000 clones, over 65% of them seen just once; the ten biggest clones take up roughly 1.2%. With V trimmed by 4 bases and J by 11 bases, 6 bases remained unmatched. The length of the CDR3 is 12 residues. This clone was seen just once. The receptor comes from a human donor with acute or convalescent COVID-19. The donor label of this sample is uncertain. The chain links TRBV12-3 or TRBV12-4 to TRBJ2-3; 7 bases match TRBD1. Material for sequencing was peripheral blood. CDR3 coding DNA: TGTGCCAGCAGTTGGGACAGAGAGTTGCAGTATTTT. Protein: CASSWDRELQYF.